This is a list of T cell receptor beta chains from one sample in a study of blood T cell repertoires in COVID-19. TCRdb's table, derived via immunoSEQ multiplex PCR, lists solely in-frame clones and lacks some. This sample has hundreds of thousands of clones, with around 88% found just once. Sequencing used peripheral blood. All receptors derive from a woman in her 50s with COVID-19, enrolled during active disease. Both conserved end residues are part of each CDR3. Each record gives: V gene, D gene, clone size, J gene, CDR3 DNA, CDR3 protein. D genes are given only for firm matches. Part of the rows lack a size; the others show once, few, many or a class for expanded clones.

v_gene: TRBV21-1
d_gene: -
abundance: -
j_gene: TRBJ2-7
CDR3nt: TGTGTGGGGGGGCGAGCCCTGGTCGGCGAGCAGTACTTC
CDR3aa: CVGGRALVGEQYF

v_gene: TRBV19
d_gene: -
abundance: -
j_gene: TRBJ1-1
CDR3nt: TGTGCCAGTAGTATGGGGGTAGCGGAGAACACTGAAGCTTTCTTT
CDR3aa: CASSMGVAENTEAFF

v_gene: TRBV2
d_gene: TRBD1
abundance: once
j_gene: TRBJ2-7
CDR3nt: TGTGCCAGCAGTCCGGGACAGGGGCTATACGAGCAGTACTTC
CDR3aa: CASSPGQGLYEQYF

v_gene: TRBV10-3
d_gene: TRBD1
abundance: -
j_gene: TRBJ2-7
CDR3nt: TGTGCCATCAGTGAGTCGACAGGGTCGGGCGAGCAGTACTTC
CDR3aa: CAISESTGSGEQYF

v_gene: TRBV4-2
d_gene: TRBD2
abundance: -
j_gene: TRBJ2-5
CDR3nt: TGTGCCAGCAGCCAAGCAGAGCGGGATGAGACCCAGTACTTC
CDR3aa: CASSQAERDETQYF

v_gene: TRBV11-1
d_gene: TRBD1
abundance: -
j_gene: TRBJ1-3
CDR3nt: TGTGCCAGCAGCCGGCGACAGGGGAATACTGGAAACACCATATATTTT
CDR3aa: CASSRRQGNTGNTIYF

v_gene: TRBV28
d_gene: -
abundance: many
j_gene: TRBJ1-6
CDR3nt: TGTGCCAGCAGTCCACAGCTTTATAATTCACCCCTCCACTTT
CDR3aa: CASSPQLYNSPLHF

v_gene: TRBV2
d_gene: -
abundance: -
j_gene: TRBJ1-5
CDR3nt: TGTGCCAGCAAGCTCGCCCGGGGAAGCCAGCCCCAGCATTTT
CDR3aa: CASKLARGSQPQHF

v_gene: TRBV19
d_gene: TRBD1
abundance: once
j_gene: TRBJ1-2
CDR3nt: TGTGCCAGTAGTATGTTTGGGACAGGGGGCTACTATGGCTACACCTTC
CDR3aa: CASSMFGTGGYYGYTF

v_gene: TRBV5-6
d_gene: TRBD1
abundance: -
j_gene: TRBJ1-6
CDR3nt: TGTGCCAGCAGCTTCGGACAGGGGGGGCATAATTCACCCCTCCACTTT
CDR3aa: CASSFGQGGHNSPLHF

v_gene: TRBV29-1
d_gene: -
abundance: -
j_gene: TRBJ1-5
CDR3nt: TGCAGCGTAGCTCAAGGGGCAAATTGGCCCCAGCATTTT
CDR3aa: CSVAQGANWPQHF

v_gene: TRBV4-1
d_gene: -
abundance: -
j_gene: TRBJ2-3
CDR3nt: TGCGCCAGCAGCCAAGAAGCACTAGTAAGGGATACGCAGTATTTT
CDR3aa: CASSQEALVRDTQYF

v_gene: TRBV7-9
d_gene: -
abundance: few
j_gene: TRBJ1-1
CDR3nt: TGTGCCAGCAGCTTTACAGGGTTGAACACTGAAGCTTTCTTT
CDR3aa: CASSFTGLNTEAFF

v_gene: TRBV6-2/TRBV6-3
d_gene: -
abundance: -
j_gene: TRBJ1-2
CDR3nt: TGTGCCAGCAGCTCGCCCGTGGAGGGAGGCTACACCTTC
CDR3aa: CASSSPVEGGYTF

v_gene: TRBV5-1
d_gene: -
abundance: -
j_gene: TRBJ1-1
CDR3nt: TGCGCCAGCAGCTCGCTGCAGGGGATGACTGAAGCTTTCTTT
CDR3aa: CASSSLQGMTEAFF

v_gene: TRBV2
d_gene: -
abundance: -
j_gene: TRBJ1-1
CDR3nt: TGTGCCAGCAGACTCACCCTTAGGGGCCTGAACACTGAAGCTTTCTTT
CDR3aa: CASRLTLRGLNTEAFF

v_gene: TRBV12-5
d_gene: -
abundance: -
j_gene: TRBJ2-3
CDR3nt: TGTGCTAGTGGTTTTACAGACGAATTTTTCACAGATACGCAGTATTTT
CDR3aa: CASGFTDEFFTDTQYF